A selection of T cell receptor beta chains follows, all from one sample in a study of T cell responses to AZD1222 COVID-19 vaccine. Sequencing used immunoSEQ multiplex PCR; TCRdb keeps in-frame clones, though not all of them. In the table there are 110,000 to 150,000 clones, approximately 90% of which are singletons. Specimen: peripheral blood, collected on day 0 of AZD1222 vaccination. These receptors originate from an adult in good health. CDR3s include the opening cysteine and the closing phenylalanine or tryptophan. Clone size is not always given. Where it is, it says once, few, many or a class for expanded clones.

J	size	V	CDR3
TRBJ1-5	few	TRBV5-1	CASSLGQVGSNQPQHF
TRBJ1-6	-	TRBV30	CAWSTGVASPLHF
TRBJ2-7	few	TRBV27	CASSLNGVYEQYF
TRBJ1-5	-	TRBV28	CASSDNQPQHF
TRBJ2-1	-	TRBV6-5	CASSYYVQGGNEQFF
TRBJ2-7	-	TRBV24-1	CATSDGGTGTYEQYF
TRBJ2-7	-	TRBV27	CASSLKGQNYEQYF
TRBJ2-1	-	TRBV11-2	CASSKGRGHNEQFF
TRBJ2-2	-	TRBV27	CASSIRLAGYTGELFF
TRBJ2-4	-	TRBV3-1/TRBV3-2	CASSQSAKNIQYF
TRBJ1-4	-	TRBV6-2/TRBV6-3	CASSSRQGNEKLFF
TRBJ2-4	-	TRBV5-1	CASSLGGGRAKNIQYF
TRBJ1-4	-	TRBV7-6	CASSLRGGATNEKLFF
TRBJ2-1	-	TRBV7-8	CASSLRGRSSYNEQFF
TRBJ1-5	few	TRBV30	CAWSDRDRVIQPQHF
TRBJ1-1	-	TRBV19	CASSRAGGEAFF
TRBJ1-2	-	TRBV14	CASSQRRDRGDGYTF
TRBJ2-2	-	TRBV30	CAWKDSRELFF
TRBJ2-1	-	TRBV18	CASSPTGQGRSEQFF
TRBJ2-7	-	TRBV18	CASSQRTGGELSEQYF
TRBJ1-4	-	TRBV5-1	CASSQGQGMTNEKLFF
TRBJ1-4	-	TRBV6-5	CASSYSVRQTEKLFF